The clone carrying this TCR beta chain was detected only once. It was with a sample-barcoded 5' primer and a J-beta primer mix that a second PCR of roughly 6 to 11 cycles was run. TCRdb reprocessed the 5' RACE reads via MiXCR and lists one record per CDR3 protein. This sample carries about 510,000 distinct CDR3 sequences, approximately 26% of them seen once, and the ten largest clones take approximately 3.7%. This entry is derived from a study of blood T cells in healthy people across ages. Trimming cost V 6 bases and J 0 bases; bases outside gene matches: 7. This CDR3 spans 14 amino acids. Per germline, CDR1 DFQATT and CDR2 SNEGSKA (reference sequence). The sample was also linked to a second study, of T cells of mothers and their children. This second study notes: The study recruited a few healthy Caucasian mothers and their six children as donors.

Sequencing was performed on blood. This TCR came from a boy between 2 and 15 years old in good health. The chain combines TRBV20-1 with TRBJ1-1; 7 bases align to TRBD1. The CDR3 region has the DNA TGCAGTGCAAAGGCAGGGGGGATGAACACTGAAGCTTTCTTT. This encodes CSAKAGGMNTEAFF.